Shown below are 10 T cell receptor beta chains from a single sample sequenced in a study of cytomegalovirus exposure and HLA in healthy donors (dated by TCRdb to about 2017). Libraries were prepared through the immunoSEQ multiplex PCR assay. For the multiplex PCR, a mixture combining 60 forward primers for TCR Vbeta segments and 13 reverse primers for TCR Jbeta segments was used. The table comes from immuneACCESS by way of TCRdb, which keeps in-frame sequences with V and J called. Part of the clones is missing from these tables; in studies checked, under half for an unresolved V gene and the rest for unknown reasons. Across this sample there are about 110,000 clones, with approximately 84% seen only once. The ten largest clones capture 1.5% to 2% of the sample. Sequenced input: PBMCs. Source of these receptors: a man between 35 and 55 years old in good health and CMV-seronegative.

The chain links TRBV5-4 to TRBJ1-1; D call uncertain. The CDR3 loop spans 12 amino acids. The V gene's germline CDR1 is SGHNT and CDR2 YYREEE (reference sequence). V lost 1 base and J lost 5, with 6 bases in between. In nucleotides, the CDR3 is TGTGCCAGCAGCTTGTACGGGACTGAAGCTTTCTTT. Amino acid sequence: CASSLYGTEAFF.

This clone was seen only a few times. The rearrangement links TRBV6-5 to TRBJ2-5; D unresolved. The J call may be faulty, since TRBJ2-7 better matches the DNA end. Germline CDR1 is MNHEY and CDR2 is SVGAGI. The CDR3 is made up of 12 amino acids. The CDR3 region is CASRRTFNEQYF. The DNA of the CDR3 is TGTGCCAGCCGTAGAACGTTCAACGAGCAGTACTTC.

This CDR3 reads CASSYSGGARQPQHF. The CDR3 bases are TGTGCCAGCAGTTACTCCGGGGGGGCTAGACAGCCCCAGCATTTT. The V and J genes are TRBV6-5 and TRBJ1-5; possibly TRBD1 for D (6 bases). CDR3 length: 15 amino acids. Germline V gene data show CDR1 as MNHEY and CDR2 as SVGAGI. The V end was cut by 0 bases, the J end by 7 bases, with 13 bases between.

The V and J genes are TRBV11-3 and TRBJ2-2; a weak D match, TRBD1 (6 bases). Germline values: CDR1 SGHNT, CDR2 YENEEA. Trimming took 4 bases from V and 0 from J, leaving 9 bases between them. This CDR3 comprises 15 residues. CDR3 in amino acids: CASSYGTTNTGELFF. For the CDR3, the DNA is TGTGCCAGCAGCTACGGGACAACGAACACCGGGGAGCTGTTTTTT.

J is TRBJ2-3 and V is TRBV7-9; maybe TRBD2 (6 bases). Trimming cost V 1 base and J 0 bases, with 14 bases left between them. The CDR3 runs to 17 residues. Germline values: CDR1 SEHNR, CDR2 FQNEAQ (reference sequence). Here the CDR3 reads CASSLGGALVSTDTQYF. The CDR3 DNA reads TGTGCCAGCAGCTTAGGCGGGGCTCTCGTAAGCACAGATACGCAGTATTTT.

The chain joins TRBV28 to TRBJ2-5; a weak D match, TRBD2 (6 bases). In germline, CDR1 is MDHEN, CDR2 SYDVKM. The CDR3 is 17 residues long. V was pared by 6 bases and J by 2 bases, with 22 bases between. The CDR3 bases are TGTGCCAGCAGCTTCCCCCGCGGGGCCGGCCCTCAAGAGACCCAGTACTTC. This sequence encodes CASSFPRGAGPQETQYF. Looking up the rest from reference TRBV28 and TRBJ2-5 gives the full variable domain: DVKVTQSSRYLVKRTGEKVFLECVQDMDHENMFWYRQDPGLGLRLIYFSYDVKMKEKGDIPEGYSVSREKKERFSLILESASTNQTSMYLCASSFPRGAGPQETQYFGPGTRLLVL.

The chain joins TRBV9 to TRBJ2-7; 7 positions agree with TRBD1. V lost 0 bases and J lost 0; bases outside the gene matches: 6. CDR3 length: 16 amino acids. Germline CDR1 is SGDLS and CDR2 is YYNGEE. In nucleotides, the CDR3 is TGTGCCAGCAGCGTAGCAGGGGGATCCAGCTCCTACGAGCAGTACTTC. This translates into CASSVAGGSSSYEQYF.

This chain connects TRBV5-8 to TRBJ1-6; a possible D gene is TRBD1 (6 bases). The germline V gene encodes CDR1 SGHTS and CDR2 YDEGEE. Trimming took 4 bases from V and 6 from J, leaving 14 bases between them. CDR3 length: 15 residues. CDR3 nucleotide sequence: TGTGCCAGCAGCAAGAACCGGGACACTAATTCACCCCTCCACTTT. The encoded protein is CASSKNRDTNSPLHF.

V usage is TRBV7-9 and J usage is TRBJ2-5; possible D gene TRBD2, 6 bases. CDR1 is SEHNR and CDR2 is FQNEAQ in the germline V gene (reference sequence). The length of the CDR3 is 15 residues. The V gene lost 5 bases and the J gene lost 5 bases, with 18 bases spanning the gap. This CDR3 reads CASSPYGTSQETQYF. CDR3 nucleotide sequence: TGTGCCAGCAGCCCATACGGGACTTCGCAGGAGACCCAGTACTTC.

This chain connects TRBV7-2 to TRBJ1-2; maybe TRBD1 (5 bases). Germline assignment: CDR1 SGHTA and CDR2 FQGNSA. The CDR3 has 14 amino acids. Trimming stripped 1 base from V and 4 bases from J, with 10 bases between. The CDR3 DNA reads TGTGCCAGCAGCTTAGAAAGGGGAACCTATGGCTACACCTTC. Protein sequence: CASSLERGTYGYTF.